This T cell receptor (beta chain) was captured by sequencing in a study of T-cell reconstitution after alpha-beta-depleted transplantation in children. Study-wide results and caveats: The origin of high day-60 TCRbeta diversity in some patients lay in surviving recipient T cells and thymic progenitors. There were reportedly several hundred expanded graft clones from which alpha-beta T cells came about two months after transplant. The main origin of T-cell counts and diversity one year after transplant was newly produced T cells.

Researchers prepared the TCRbeta library using unique molecular identifiers, the study reports. MiXCR, run by TCRdb on the PCR reads, gives a single entry per CDR3 protein. The data hold around 800,000 distinct CDR3 sequences, with about 15% observed a single time. The V gene's germline CDR1 is MGHRA and CDR2 YSYEKL. CDR3 length equals 18 residues. The junction had 18 bases not matched to a gene; V was cut back by 1 base and J by 10 bases. This clonotype showed up just a few times. Its specificity is unknown. The chain combines TRBV4-1 with TRBJ2-1; 8 bases match TRBD2. The sequence came from a male patient between 5 and 17 years old who had a stem cell transplant for acute lymphoblastic leukemia, so the T cells may come from the graft donor. The specimen comprised PBMCs, mostly from graft donor cells, sampled 360 days after TCRalphabeta/CD19-depleted stem cell transplant. CDR3 residues: CASSQGASSAGGRGEQFF. CDR3 in DNA: TGCGCCAGCAGCCAAGGTGCCAGTTCCGCGGGAGGCCGCGGGGAGCAGTTCTTC.